The subject of this entry is one T cell receptor (beta chain). The CDR3 has 13 residues. V lost 6 bases, J lost 3 bases, and 11 bases lay in between. This entry belongs to a study of Ad26.COV2.S vaccination and SARS-CoV-2 variants. Overall study: Doses of Ad26.COV2.S were injected into muscle once or twice, 56 days apart.

Treatment reported: around 19 received Ad26.COV2.S at low or high dose, single or two shots; a few received placebo; per-sample allocation not given. Samples analyzed were those drawn on day 63 after the first vaccine or placebo injection. The method was immunoSEQ multiplex PCR; TCRdb's version includes in-frame clones alone and lacks a portion of them. The data show roughly 380,000 clones, about nine tenths seen once. The gene calls are TRBV12-3 or TRBV12-4 and TRBJ1-1; D not resolved. The clonotype was recovered from a person aged 18-60 years who received the Ad26.COV2.S COVID-19 vaccine or a placebo. The specimen comprised peripheral blood, sampled in a trial of Ad26.COV2.S vaccine versus placebo. CDR3 in amino acids: CASRFQEDTEAFF. The CDR3 region has the DNA TGTGCCAGCAGATTTCAGGAGGACACTGAAGCTTTCTTT.